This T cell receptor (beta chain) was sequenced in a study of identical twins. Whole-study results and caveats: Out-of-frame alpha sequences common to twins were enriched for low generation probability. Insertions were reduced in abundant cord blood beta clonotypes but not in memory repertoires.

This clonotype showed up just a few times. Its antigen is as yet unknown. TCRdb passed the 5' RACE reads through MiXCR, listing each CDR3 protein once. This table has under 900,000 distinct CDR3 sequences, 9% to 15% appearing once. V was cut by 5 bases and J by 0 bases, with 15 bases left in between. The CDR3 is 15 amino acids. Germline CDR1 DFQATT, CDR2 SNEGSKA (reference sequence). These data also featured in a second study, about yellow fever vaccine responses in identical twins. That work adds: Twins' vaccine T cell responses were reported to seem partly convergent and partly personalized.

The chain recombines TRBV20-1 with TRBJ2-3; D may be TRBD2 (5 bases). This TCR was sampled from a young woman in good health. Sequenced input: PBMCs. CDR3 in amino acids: CSASGWPGSTDTQYF. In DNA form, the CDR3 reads TGCAGTGCTTCCGGATGGCCGGGGAGCACAGATACGCAGTATTTT.